The clone carrying this T cell receptor beta chain showed up just once. Its matching antigen is unknown. This sample stems from a study of cytomegalovirus exposure and HLA in healthy donors. Study results and limitations: Most TCR sequences were seen very rarely across donors, but some public TCRs occurred in many. Equally common other TCR beta chains were less clonally expanded than HLA-associated ones, a later analysis found. In vitro work confirmed that three CMV-associated chains recognize CMV antigens.

Both 60 Vbeta primers and 13 Jbeta primers went into the PCR. Some clones are missing from TCRdb's copy, which holds only in-frame ones; the method was immunoSEQ multiplex PCR. The data contain roughly 170,000 clones, around 78% of them singletons. Germline CDR1 is SGHTA and CDR2 is FQGTGA. J was trimmed by 7 bases and V by 4 bases; bases with no gene match: 2. The length of the CDR3 is 12 residues. The rearrangement links TRBV7-3 to TRBJ2-7; TRBD1 matches 9 bases. The sequence derives from a woman aged 50 to 65 in good health and CMV-seropositive. Material for sequencing was PBMCs. The CDR3 loop reads CASSSGQGEQYF. The CDR3 DNA sequence: TGTGCCAGCAGCTCAGGACAGGGGGAGCAGTACTTC.